This T cell receptor beta chain emerged from a study of T-cell reconstitution after alpha-beta-depleted transplantation in children. The germline V gene encodes CDR1 SGHVS and CDR2 FNYEAQ. This CDR3 spans 16 amino acids. Trimming stripped 0 bases from V and 2 bases from J, with 10 bases between. The authors prepared the TCRbeta library with unique molecular identifiers. TCRdb reanalysed the PCR reads using MiXCR and keeps one entry per CDR3 protein. The repertoire holds around 480,000 distinct CDR3 sequences, 30% to 35% seen once, with around 2.3% in the top ten. Sequenced material: PBMCs from the stem cell graft donor, taken from the stem cell graft. This TCR came from a human donor who donated a stem cell graft to a child with aplastic anemia. The chain uses TRBV7-6 and TRBJ2-2, with unresolved D. The CDR3: CASSLAPTYNTGELFF. Written as DNA, the CDR3 is TGTGCCAGCAGCTTAGCGCCGACTTATAACACCGGGGAGCTGTTTTTT.